This record concerns one TCR beta chain sequence. Its antigen is unknown. This CDR3 contains 15 residues. Per germline, CDR1 LGHNT and CDR2 FRNRAP. The V segment lost 4 bases and the J segment 4 bases; nucleotides outside the gene matches: 8. The sample originates from a study of cytomegalovirus exposure and HLA in healthy donors. Study-wide results and limits: Indistinguishable V segments such as TRBV6-2 and TRBV6-3 were excluded. One cluster of highly shared sequence variants probably arose as a sequencing artifact.

Primers: 60 Vbeta forward and 13 Jbeta reverse. In the authors' workflow: An analysis performed later counted roughly 80 million unique TCR beta chains (roughly 11 million of them shared). The data were produced by immunoSEQ multiplex PCR, yet TCRdb's version contains in-frame clones alone and is incomplete. Clone size and V and J calls were adopted from that table, with D and trimming inferred from the DNA. Of 150,000 to 200,000 clones listed, approximately 80% are singletons. The sequenced sample was PBMCs. This receptor was taken from a woman aged 18-29 years in good health and CMV-seropositive. V is TRBV12-5 and J is TRBJ2-3; 7 nucleotides align to TRBD2. This CDR3 is CASGSSGDASDTQYF. The CDR3 DNA is TGTGCTAGTGGTTCGAGCGGGGATGCGTCAGATACGCAGTATTTT.